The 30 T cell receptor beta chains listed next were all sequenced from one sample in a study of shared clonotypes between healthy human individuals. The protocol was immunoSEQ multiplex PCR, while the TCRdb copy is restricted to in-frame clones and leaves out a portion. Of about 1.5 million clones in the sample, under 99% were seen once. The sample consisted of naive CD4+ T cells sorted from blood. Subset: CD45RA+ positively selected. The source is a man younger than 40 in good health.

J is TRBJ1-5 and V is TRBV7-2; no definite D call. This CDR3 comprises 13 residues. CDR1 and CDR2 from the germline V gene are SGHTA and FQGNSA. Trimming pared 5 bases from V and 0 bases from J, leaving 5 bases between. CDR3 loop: CASSKNSNQPQHF. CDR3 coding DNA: TGTGCCAGCAGCAAGAATAGCAATCAGCCCCAGCATTTT.

In DNA, the CDR3 is TGTGCCAGCAGCCTCGGGGGGGGGCTGTTCTTC. It is translated as CASSLGGGLFF. The chain carries TRBV11-2 and TRBJ2-1; 8 positions match TRBD2. The CDR3 is made up of 11 amino acids. V lost 5 bases, J lost 15 bases, and 6 bases stayed unmatched. Germline CDR1 reads SGHAT; CDR2 reads FQNNGV.

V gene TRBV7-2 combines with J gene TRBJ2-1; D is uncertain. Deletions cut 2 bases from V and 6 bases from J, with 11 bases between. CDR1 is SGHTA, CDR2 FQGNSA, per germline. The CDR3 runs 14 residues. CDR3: CASSLRHGANEQFF. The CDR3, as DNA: TGTGCCAGCAGCTTAAGACACGGAGCCAATGAGCAGTTCTTC.

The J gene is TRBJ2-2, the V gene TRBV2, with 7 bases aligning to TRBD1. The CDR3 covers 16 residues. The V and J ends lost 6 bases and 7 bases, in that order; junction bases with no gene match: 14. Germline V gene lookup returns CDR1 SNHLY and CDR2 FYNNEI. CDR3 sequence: CASRTGSRGRGGELFF. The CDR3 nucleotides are TGTGCCAGCAGGACAGGGTCCCGAGGTAGAGGCGGGGAGCTGTTTTTT.

CDR3 amino acids: CASSLMDIAGAGGELFF. CDR3 nucleotide sequence: TGTGCCAGCAGCTTAATGGATATTGCAGGGGCGGGCGGGGAGCTGTTTTTT. The J gene is TRBJ2-2, the V gene TRBV7-3; TRBD1 is a possible D gene (6 bases). The CDR3 spans 17 residues. The V end was cut by 1 base, the J end by 7 bases, with 19 bases between. In germline, CDR1 is SGHTA, CDR2 FQGTGA.

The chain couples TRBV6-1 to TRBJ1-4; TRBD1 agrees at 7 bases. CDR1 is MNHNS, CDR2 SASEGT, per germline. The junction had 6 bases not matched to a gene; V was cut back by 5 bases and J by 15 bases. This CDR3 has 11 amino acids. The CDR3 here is CASSNWDRMFF. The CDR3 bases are TGTGCCAGCAGTAATTGGGACAGAATGTTTTTT.

CDR3: CASSSGPFNRDSNTEAFF. The DNA of the CDR3 is TGTGCCAGCAGCTCGGGCCCTTTTAACCGGGATTCGAACACTGAAGCTTTCTTT. This chain uses TRBV5-4 with TRBJ1-1; no clear D. The V end lost 3 bases, the J end lost 1 base, and 22 bases lay between the germline ends. Germline CDR1 SGHNT, CDR2 YYREEE (reference sequence). This CDR3 spans 18 amino acids.

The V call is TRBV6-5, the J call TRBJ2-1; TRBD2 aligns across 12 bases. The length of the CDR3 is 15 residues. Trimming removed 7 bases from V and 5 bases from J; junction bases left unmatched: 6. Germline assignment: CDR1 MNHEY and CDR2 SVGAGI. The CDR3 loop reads CASKRLAGVHNEQFF. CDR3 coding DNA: TGTGCCAGCAAAAGACTAGCGGGAGTCCACAATGAGCAGTTCTTC.

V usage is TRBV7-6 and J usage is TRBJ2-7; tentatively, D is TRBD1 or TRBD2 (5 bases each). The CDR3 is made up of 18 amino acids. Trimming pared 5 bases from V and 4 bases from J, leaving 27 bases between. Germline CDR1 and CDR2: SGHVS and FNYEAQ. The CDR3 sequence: CASSLAGPTGPRFYEQYF. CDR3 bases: TGTGCCAGCAGCCTGGCAGGTCCAACGGGACCCAGATTTTACGAGCAGTACTTC. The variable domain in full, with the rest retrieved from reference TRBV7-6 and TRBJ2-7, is GAGVSQSPRYKVTKRGQDVALRCDPISGHVSLYWYRQALGQGPEFLTYFNYEAQQDKSGLPNDRFSAERPEGSISTLTIQRTEQRDSAMYRCASSLAGPTGPRFYEQYFGPGTRLTVT.

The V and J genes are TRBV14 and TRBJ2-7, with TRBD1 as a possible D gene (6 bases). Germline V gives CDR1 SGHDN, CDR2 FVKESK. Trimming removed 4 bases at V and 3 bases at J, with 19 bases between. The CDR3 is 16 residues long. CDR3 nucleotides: TGTGCCAGCAGCCCCAACATTCAGGGGTGGGGCTACGAGCAGTACTTC. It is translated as CASSPNIQGWGYEQYF.

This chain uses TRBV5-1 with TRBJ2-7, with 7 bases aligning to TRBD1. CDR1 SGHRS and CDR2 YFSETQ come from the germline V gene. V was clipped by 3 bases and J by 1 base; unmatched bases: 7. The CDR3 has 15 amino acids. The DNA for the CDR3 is TGCGCCAGCAGCTCCCGGACAGGTTTTTCCTACGAGCAGTACTTC. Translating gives CASSSRTGFSYEQYF.

DNA for the CDR3: TGTGCCAGCTCACCACAGTCTGGGGAGAATTCACCCCTCCACTTT. Protein: CASSPQSGENSPLHF. The chain links TRBV18 to TRBJ1-6; D not certain. CDR3 length: 15 residues. With 1 base removed from V and 7 bases from J, the gap between germline ends came to 11 bases. Per germline, CDR1 KGHSH and CDR2 LQKENI.

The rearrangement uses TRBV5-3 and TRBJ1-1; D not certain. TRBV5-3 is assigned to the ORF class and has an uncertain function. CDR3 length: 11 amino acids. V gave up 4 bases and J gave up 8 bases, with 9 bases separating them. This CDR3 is CARSANQEAFF. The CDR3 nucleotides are TGTGCCAGAAGCGCCAATCAGGAAGCTTTCTTT.

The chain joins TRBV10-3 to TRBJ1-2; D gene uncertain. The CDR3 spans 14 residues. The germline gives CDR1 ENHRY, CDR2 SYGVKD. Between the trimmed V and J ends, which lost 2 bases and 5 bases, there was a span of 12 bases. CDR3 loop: CAISEAEVSYGYTF. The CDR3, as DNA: TGTGCCATCAGTGAGGCGGAGGTGTCATATGGCTACACCTTC.

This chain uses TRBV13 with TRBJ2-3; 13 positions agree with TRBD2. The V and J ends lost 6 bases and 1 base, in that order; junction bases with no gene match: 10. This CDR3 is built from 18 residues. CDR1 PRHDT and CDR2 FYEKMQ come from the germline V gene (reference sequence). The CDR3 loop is CASRQTSGRAVGTDTQYF. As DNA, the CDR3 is TGTGCCAGCAGACAAACTAGCGGGAGGGCCGTGGGCACAGATACGCAGTATTTT.

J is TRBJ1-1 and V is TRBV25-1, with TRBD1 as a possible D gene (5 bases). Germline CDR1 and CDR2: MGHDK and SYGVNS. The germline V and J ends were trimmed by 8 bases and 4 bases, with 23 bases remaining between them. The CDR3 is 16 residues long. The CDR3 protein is CASVRPGQRGSTEAFF. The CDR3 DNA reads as TGTGCCAGCGTCCGCCCCGGCCAACGGGGGAGCACTGAAGCTTTCTTT.

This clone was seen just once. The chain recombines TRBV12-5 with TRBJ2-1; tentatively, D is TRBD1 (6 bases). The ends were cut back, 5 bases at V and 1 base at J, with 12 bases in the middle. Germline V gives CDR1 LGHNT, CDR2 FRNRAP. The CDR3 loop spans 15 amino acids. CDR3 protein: CASGEQGVSYNEQFF. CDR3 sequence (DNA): TGTGCTAGTGGTGAACAGGGAGTATCCTACAATGAGCAGTTCTTC.

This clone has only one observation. CDR3 DNA sequence: TGCGCCAGCAGCCAAGATTGGGGGACTAGCGGGAGCTCTTACACAGATACGCAGTATTTT. Encoded protein: CASSQDWGTSGSSYTDTQYF. The rearrangement links TRBV4-1 to TRBJ2-3, with 14 positions matching TRBD2. Germline CDR1 MGHRA, CDR2 YSYEKL. The CDR3 contains 20 residues. Trimming took 0 bases from V and 2 from J; bases not matched to a gene: 10.

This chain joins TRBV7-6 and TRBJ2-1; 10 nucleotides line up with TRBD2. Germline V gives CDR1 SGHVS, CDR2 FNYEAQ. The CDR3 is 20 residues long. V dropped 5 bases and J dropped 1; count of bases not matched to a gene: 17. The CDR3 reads CASSPAYDSGRSISYNEQFF. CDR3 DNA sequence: TGTGCCAGCAGCCCTGCCTATGATAGCGGGAGGTCTATATCCTACAATGAGCAGTTCTTC.

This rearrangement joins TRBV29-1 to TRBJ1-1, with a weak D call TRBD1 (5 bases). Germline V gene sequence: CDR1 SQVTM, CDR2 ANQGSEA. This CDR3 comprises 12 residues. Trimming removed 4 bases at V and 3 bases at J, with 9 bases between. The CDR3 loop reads CSVAGGDTEAFF. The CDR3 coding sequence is TGCAGCGTTGCCGGGGGGGACACTGAAGCTTTCTTT.

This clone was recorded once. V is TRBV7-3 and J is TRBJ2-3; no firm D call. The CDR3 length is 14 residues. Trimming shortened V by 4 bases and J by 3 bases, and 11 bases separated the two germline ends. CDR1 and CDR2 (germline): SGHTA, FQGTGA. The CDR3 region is CASSSILLTDTQYF. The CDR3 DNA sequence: TGTGCCAGCAGCTCCATCCTCCTAACAGATACGCAGTATTTT.

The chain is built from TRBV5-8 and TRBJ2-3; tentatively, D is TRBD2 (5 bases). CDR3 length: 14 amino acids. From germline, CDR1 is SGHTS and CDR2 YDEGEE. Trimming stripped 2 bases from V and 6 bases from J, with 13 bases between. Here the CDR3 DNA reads TGTGCCAGCAGCTTAGCGGCCCCGCCGGATACGCAGTATTTT. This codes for CASSLAAPPDTQYF. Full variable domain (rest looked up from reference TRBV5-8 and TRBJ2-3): EAGVTQSPTHLIKTRGQQATLRCSPISGHTSVYWYQQALGLGLQFLLWYDEGEERNRGNFPPRFSGRQFPNYSSELNVNALELEDSALYLCASSLAAPPDTQYFGPGTRLTVL.

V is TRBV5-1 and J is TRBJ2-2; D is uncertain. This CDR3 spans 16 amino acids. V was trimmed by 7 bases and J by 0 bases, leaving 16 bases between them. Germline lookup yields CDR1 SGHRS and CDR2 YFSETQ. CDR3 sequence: CASGPPSTTNTGELFF. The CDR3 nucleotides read TGCGCCAGCGGCCCCCCTTCGACAACGAACACCGGGGAGCTGTTTTTT.

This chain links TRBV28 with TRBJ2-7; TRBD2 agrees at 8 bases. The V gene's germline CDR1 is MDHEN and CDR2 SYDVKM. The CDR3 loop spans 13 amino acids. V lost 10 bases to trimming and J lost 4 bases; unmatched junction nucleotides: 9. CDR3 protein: CATDSGVPYEQYF. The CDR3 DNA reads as TGTGCCACCGATAGCGGGGTCCCTTACGAGCAGTACTTC.

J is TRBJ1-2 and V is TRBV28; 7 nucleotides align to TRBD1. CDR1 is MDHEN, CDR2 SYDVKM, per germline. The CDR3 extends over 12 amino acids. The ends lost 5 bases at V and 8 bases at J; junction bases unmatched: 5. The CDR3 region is CASSQPGGGYTF. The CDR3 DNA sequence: TGTGCCAGCAGTCAACCAGGGGGAGGCTACACCTTC.

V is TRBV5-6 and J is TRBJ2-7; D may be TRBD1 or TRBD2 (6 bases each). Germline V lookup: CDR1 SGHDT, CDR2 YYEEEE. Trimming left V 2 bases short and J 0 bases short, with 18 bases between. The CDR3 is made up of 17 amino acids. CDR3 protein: CASSLLGRDISSYEQYF. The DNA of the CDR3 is TGTGCCAGCAGCTTACTCGGGCGGGACATCAGCTCCTACGAGCAGTACTTC.

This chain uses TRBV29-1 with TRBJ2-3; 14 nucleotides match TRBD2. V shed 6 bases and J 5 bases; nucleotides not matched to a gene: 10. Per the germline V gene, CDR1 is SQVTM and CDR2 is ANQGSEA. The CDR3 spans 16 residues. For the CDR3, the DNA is TGCAGCGTCGCCCGGACTAGCGGGAGGTTGGGAGATACGCAGTATTTT. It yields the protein CSVARTSGRLGDTQYF.

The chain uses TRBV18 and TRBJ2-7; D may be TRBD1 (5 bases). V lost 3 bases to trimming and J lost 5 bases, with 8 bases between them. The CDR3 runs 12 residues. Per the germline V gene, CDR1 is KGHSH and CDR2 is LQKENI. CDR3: CASSPTVNEQYF. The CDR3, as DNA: TGTGCCAGCTCACCGACAGTTAACGAGCAGTACTTC.

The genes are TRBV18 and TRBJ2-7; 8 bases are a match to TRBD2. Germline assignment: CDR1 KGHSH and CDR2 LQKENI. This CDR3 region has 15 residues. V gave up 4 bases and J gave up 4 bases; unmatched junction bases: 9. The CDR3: CASSLDSGGRYEQYF. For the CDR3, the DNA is TGTGCCAGCTCACTAGATTCGGGCGGGAGGTACGAGCAGTACTTC.

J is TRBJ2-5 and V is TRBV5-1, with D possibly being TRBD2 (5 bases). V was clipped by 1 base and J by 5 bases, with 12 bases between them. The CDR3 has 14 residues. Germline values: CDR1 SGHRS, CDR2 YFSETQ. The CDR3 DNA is TGCGCCAGCAGCTTGCAGGCGGGCCAGGAGACCCAGTACTTC. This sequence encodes CASSLQAGQETQYF.